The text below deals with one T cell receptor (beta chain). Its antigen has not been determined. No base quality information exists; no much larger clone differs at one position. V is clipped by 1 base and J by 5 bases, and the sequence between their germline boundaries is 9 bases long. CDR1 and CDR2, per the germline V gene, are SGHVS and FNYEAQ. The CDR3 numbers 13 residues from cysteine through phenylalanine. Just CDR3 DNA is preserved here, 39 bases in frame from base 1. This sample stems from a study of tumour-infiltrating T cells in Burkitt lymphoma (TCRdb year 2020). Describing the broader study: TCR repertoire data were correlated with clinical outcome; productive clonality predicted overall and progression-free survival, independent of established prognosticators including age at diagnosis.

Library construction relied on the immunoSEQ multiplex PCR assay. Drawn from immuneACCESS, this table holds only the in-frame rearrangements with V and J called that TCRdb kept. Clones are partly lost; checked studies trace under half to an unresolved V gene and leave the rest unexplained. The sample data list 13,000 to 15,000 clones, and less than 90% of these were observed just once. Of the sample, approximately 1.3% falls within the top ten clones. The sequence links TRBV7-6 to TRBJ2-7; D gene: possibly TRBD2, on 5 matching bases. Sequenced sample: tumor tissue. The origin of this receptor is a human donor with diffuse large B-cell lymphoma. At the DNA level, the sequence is TGTGCCAGCAGCTTAGATCTCGGGGACGAGCAGTACTTC. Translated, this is CASSLDLGDEQYF.